The T cell receptor (beta chain) described here comes from a study of T cell changes during pregnancy in multiple sclerosis. Libraries were prepared by immunoSEQ multiplex PCR; TCRdb keeps only in-frame clonotypes and omits some of them. The table lists approximately 30,000 clones, roughly 86% of them singletons, with around a tenth in the top ten. The germline V and J ends were trimmed by 0 bases and 4 bases, with 15 bases remaining between them. CDR1 and CDR2 from the germline V gene are SGDLS and YYNGEE. The CDR3 is 16 residues long. Source: CD8+ T cells from peripheral blood mononuclear cells, taken in the first trimester of pregnancy. The clonotype originates from a female donor with multiple sclerosis, enrolled in a pregnancy study. The chain employs TRBV9 and TRBJ2-3; D is undetermined. The CDR3 here is CASSVAVPVEADTQYF. CDR3 sequence (DNA): TGTGCCAGCAGCGTAGCGGTCCCGGTAGAGGCAGATACGCAGTATTTT.